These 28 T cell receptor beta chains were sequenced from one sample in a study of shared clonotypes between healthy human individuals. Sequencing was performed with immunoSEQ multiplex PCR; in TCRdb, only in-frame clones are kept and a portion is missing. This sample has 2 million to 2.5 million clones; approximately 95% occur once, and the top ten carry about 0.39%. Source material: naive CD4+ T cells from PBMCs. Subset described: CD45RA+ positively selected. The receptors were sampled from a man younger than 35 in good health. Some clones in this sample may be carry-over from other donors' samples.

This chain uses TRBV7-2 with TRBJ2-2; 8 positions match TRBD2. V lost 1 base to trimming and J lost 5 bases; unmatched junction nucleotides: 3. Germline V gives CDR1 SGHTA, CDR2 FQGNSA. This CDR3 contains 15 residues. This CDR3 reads CASSLGGRWTGELFF. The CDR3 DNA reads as TGTGCCAGCAGCTTAGGCGGGAGGTGGACCGGGGAGCTGTTTTTT.

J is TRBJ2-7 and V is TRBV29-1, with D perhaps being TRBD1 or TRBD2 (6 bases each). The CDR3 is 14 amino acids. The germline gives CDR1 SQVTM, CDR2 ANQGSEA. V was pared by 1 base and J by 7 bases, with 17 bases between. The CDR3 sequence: CSVEGSQGRKEQYF. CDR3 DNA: TGCAGCGTTGAAGGGAGTCAGGGGAGGAAGGAGCAGTACTTC.

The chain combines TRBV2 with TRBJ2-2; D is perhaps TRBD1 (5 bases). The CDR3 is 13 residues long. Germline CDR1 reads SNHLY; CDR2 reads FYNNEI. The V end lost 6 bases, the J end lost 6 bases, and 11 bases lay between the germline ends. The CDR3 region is CASRGLQAGELFF. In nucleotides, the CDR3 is TGTGCCAGCAGGGGATTACAGGCCGGGGAGCTGTTTTTT.

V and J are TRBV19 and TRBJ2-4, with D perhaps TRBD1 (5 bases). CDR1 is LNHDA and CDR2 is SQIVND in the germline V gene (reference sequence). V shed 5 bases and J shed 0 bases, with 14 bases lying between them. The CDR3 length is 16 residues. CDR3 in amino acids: CASSAAGPIAKNIQYF. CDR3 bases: TGTGCCAGTAGTGCCGCAGGGCCAATAGCCAAAAACATTCAGTACTTC.

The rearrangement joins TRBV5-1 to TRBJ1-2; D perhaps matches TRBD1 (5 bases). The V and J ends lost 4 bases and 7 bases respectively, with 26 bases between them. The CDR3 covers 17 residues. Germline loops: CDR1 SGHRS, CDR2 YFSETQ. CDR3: CASSPGTGTPYGIGYTF. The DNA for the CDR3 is TGCGCCAGCAGCCCCGGGACGGGAACTCCATATGGTATTGGCTACACCTTC.

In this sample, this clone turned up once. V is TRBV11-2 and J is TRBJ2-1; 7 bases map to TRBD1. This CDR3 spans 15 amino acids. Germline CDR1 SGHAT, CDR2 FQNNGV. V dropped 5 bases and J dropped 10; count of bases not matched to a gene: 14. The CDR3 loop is CASSMTGRLEHEQFF. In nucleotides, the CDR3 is TGTGCCAGCAGCATGACAGGGAGATTGGAGCACGAGCAGTTCTTC.

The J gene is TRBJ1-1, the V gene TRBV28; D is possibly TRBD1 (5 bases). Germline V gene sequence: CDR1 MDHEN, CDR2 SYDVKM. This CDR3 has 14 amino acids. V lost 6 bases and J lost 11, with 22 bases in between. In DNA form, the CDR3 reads TGTGCCAGCAGCCCTCCGGGGCCAGGTTTGCGGGCTTTCTTT. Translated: CASSPPGPGLRAFF.

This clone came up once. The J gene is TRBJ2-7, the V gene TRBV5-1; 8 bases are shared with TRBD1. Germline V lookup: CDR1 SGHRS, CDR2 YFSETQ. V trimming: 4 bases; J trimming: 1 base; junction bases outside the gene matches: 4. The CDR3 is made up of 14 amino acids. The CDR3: CASSVQGGSYEQYF. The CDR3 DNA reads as TGCGCCAGCAGCGTACAGGGGGGTTCCTACGAGCAGTACTTC.

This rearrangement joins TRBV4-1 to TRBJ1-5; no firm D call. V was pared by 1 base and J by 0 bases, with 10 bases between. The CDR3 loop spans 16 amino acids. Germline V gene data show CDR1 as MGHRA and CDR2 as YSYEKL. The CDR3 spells CASSQGNGYSNQPQHF. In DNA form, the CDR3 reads TGCGCCAGCAGCCAAGGAAACGGCTATAGCAATCAGCCCCAGCATTTT.

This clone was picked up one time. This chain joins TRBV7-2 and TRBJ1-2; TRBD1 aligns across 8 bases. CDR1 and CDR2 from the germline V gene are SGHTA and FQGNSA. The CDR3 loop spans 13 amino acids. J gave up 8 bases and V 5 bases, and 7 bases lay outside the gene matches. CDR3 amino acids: CASSTRQGSGYTF. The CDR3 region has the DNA TGTGCCAGCAGCACCAGACAGGGGAGCGGCTACACCTTC.

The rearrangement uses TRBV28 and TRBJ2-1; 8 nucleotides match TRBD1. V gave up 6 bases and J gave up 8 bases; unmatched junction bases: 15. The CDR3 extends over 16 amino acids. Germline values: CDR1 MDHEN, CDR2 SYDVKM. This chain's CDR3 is CASRVVDRGVRHEQFF. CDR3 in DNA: TGTGCCAGCAGAGTGGTAGACAGGGGAGTTAGGCATGAGCAGTTCTTC.

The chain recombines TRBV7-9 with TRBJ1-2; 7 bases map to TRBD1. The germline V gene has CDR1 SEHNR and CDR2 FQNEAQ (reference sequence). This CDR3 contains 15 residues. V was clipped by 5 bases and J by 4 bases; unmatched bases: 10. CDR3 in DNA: TGTGCCAGCAGCCAAGACAGGGTATCTATCTATGGCTACACCTTC. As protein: CASSQDRVSIYGYTF.

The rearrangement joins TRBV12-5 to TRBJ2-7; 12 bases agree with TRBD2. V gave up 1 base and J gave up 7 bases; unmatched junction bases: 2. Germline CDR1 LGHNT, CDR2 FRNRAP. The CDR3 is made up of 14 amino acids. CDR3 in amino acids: CASGLGTSGTEQYF. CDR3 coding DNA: TGTGCTAGTGGTTTGGGGACTAGCGGGACGGAGCAGTACTTC.

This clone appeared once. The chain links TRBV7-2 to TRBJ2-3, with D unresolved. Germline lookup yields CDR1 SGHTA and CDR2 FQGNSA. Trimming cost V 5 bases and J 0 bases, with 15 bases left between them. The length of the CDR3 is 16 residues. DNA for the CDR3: TGTGCCAGCAGCCCACAAGCCCCGGGTAGCACAGATACGCAGTATTTT. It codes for CASSPQAPGSTDTQYF.

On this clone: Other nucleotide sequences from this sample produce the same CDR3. CDR3 residues: CASSIDGSSYNEQFF. For the CDR3, the DNA is TGTGCCAGTAGTATTGATGGTAGCTCCTACAATGAGCAGTTCTTC. V and J are TRBV19 and TRBJ2-1; D remains ambiguous. The germline V gene encodes CDR1 LNHDA and CDR2 SQIVND (reference sequence). This CDR3 is 15 amino acids long. V dropped 3 bases and J dropped 0 bases, with 9 bases sitting between them.

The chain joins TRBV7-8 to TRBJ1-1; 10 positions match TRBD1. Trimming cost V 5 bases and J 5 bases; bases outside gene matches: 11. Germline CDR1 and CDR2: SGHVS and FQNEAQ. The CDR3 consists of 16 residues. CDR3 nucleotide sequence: TGTGCCAGCAGCACCCGGGACAGGGGAGCGGGAACTGAAGCTTTCTTT. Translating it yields CASSTRDRGAGTEAFF.

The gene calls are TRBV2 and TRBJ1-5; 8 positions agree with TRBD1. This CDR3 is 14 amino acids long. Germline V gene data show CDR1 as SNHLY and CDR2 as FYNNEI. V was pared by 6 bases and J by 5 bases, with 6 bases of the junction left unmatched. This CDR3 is CASSDTGGDQPQHF. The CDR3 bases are TGTGCCAGCAGCGACACAGGGGGAGATCAGCCCCAGCATTTT.

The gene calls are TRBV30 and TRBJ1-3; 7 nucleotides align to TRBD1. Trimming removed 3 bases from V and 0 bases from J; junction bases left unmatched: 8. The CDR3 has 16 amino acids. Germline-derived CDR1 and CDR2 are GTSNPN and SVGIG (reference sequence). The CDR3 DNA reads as TGTGCCTGGAGACCGGGACAGATCGTCTCTGGAAACACCATATATTTT. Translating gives CAWRPGQIVSGNTIYF.

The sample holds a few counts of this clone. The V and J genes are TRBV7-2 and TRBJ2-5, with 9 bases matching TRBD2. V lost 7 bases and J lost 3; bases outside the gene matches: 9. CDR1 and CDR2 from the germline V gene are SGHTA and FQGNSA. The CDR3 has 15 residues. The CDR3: CASTVGGRAEETQYF. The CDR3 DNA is TGTGCCAGCACGGTGGGCGGGAGGGCCGAAGAGACCCAGTACTTC. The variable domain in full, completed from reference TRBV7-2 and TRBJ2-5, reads GAGVSQSPSNKVTEKGKDVELRCDPISGHTALYWYRQSLGQGLEFLIYFQGNSAPDKSGLPSDRFSAERTGGSVSTLTIQRTQQEDSAVYLCASTVGGRAEETQYFGPGTRLLVL.

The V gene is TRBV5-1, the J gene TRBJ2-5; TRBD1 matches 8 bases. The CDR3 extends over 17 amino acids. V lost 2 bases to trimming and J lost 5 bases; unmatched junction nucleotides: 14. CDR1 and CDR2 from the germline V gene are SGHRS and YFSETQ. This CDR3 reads CASSFPRGQGASETQYF. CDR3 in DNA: TGCGCCAGCAGCTTCCCACGGGGTCAGGGGGCTAGTGAGACCCAGTACTTC. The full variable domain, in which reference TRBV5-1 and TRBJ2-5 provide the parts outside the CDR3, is KAGVTQTPRYLIKTRGQQVTLSCSPISGHRSVSWYQQTPGQGLQFLFEYFSETQRNKGNFPGRFSGRQFSNSRSEMNVSTLELGDSALYLCASSFPRGQGASETQYFGPGTRLLVL.

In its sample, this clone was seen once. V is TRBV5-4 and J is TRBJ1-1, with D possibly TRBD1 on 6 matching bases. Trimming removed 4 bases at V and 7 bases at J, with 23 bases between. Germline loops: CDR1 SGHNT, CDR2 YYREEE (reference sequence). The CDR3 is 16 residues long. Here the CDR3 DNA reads TGTGCCAGCAGCCCACGCTCTAGGGGGGGAACGGGTGAAGCTTTCTTT. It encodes CASSPRSRGGTGEAFF.

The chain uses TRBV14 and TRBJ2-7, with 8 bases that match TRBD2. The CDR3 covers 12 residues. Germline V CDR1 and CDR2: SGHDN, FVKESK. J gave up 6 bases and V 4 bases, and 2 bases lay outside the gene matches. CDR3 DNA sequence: TGTGCCAGCAGCCTCGCGGGGGGCGAGCAGTACTTC. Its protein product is CASSLAGGEQYF.

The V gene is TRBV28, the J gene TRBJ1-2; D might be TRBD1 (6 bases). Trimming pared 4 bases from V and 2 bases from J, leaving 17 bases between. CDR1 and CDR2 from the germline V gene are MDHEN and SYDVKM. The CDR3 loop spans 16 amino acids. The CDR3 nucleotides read TGTGCCAGCAGTTCGAACTTACCACAGGGAAACTATGGCTACACCTTC. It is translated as CASSSNLPQGNYGYTF.

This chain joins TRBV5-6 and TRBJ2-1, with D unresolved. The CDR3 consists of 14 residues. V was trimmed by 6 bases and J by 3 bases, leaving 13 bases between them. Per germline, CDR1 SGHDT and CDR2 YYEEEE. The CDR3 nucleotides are TGTGCCAGCACCCGGGTGGCAGTCTACAATGAGCAGTTCTTC. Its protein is CASTRVAVYNEQFF. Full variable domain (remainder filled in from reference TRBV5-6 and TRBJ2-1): DAGVTQSPTHLIKTRGQQVTLRCSPKSGHDTVSWYQQALGQGPQFIFQYYEEEERQRGNFPDRFSGHQFPNYSSELNVNALLLGDSALYLCASTRVAVYNEQFFGPGTRLTVL.

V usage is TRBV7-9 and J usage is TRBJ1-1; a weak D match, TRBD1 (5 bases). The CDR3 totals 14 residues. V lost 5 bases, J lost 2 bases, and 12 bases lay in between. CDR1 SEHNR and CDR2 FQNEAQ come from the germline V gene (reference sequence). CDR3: CASSPAGRNTEAFF. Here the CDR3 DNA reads TGTGCCAGCAGCCCAGCGGGGCGAAACACTGAAGCTTTCTTT.

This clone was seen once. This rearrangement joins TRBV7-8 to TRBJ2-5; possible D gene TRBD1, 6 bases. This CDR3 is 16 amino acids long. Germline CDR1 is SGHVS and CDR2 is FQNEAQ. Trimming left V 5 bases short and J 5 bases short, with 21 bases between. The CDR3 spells CASSARSGQSWETQYF. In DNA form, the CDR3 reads TGTGCCAGCAGCGCCCGTTCCGGACAGAGCTGGGAGACCCAGTACTTC. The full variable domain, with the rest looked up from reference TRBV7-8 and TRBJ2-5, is GAGVSQSPRYKVAKRGQDVALRCDPISGHVSLFWYQQALGQGPEFLTYFQNEAQLDKSGLPSDRFFAERPEGSVSTLKIQRTQQEDSAVYLCASSARSGQSWETQYFGPGTRLLVL.

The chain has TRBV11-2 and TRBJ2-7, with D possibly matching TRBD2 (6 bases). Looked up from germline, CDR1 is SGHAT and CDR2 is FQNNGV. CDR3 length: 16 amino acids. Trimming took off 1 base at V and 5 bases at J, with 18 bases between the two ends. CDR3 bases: TGTGCCAGCAGCTTAGGTTCACTTCTCCCGGGGGACGAGCAGTACTTC. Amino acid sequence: CASSLGSLLPGDEQYF.

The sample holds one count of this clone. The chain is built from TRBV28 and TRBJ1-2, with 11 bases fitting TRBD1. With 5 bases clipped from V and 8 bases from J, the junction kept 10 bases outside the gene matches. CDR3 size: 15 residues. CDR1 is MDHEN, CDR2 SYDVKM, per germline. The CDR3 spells CASSTPDRGQGGYTF. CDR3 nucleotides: TGTGCCAGCAGTACCCCGGACAGGGGGCAAGGAGGCTACACCTTC.